These 10 T cell receptor beta chains originate from one sample sequenced in a study of T cells and copy number aberrations in small-cell lung cancer. Some clones are missing from TCRdb's copy, which holds only in-frame ones; the method was immunoSEQ multiplex PCR. Among 2,000 to 2,500 clones, approximately 80% were seen once, and the ten largest hold roughly 5.5%. Sequenced material: normal tissue next to the tumor. Receptor source: a woman between 50 and 59 years old with small cell lung cancer.

The V call is TRBV6-1, the J call TRBJ1-1, with D perhaps TRBD1 (5 bases). Germline V gives CDR1 MNHNS, CDR2 SASEGT. Trimming removed 3 bases at V and 5 bases at J, with 13 bases between. The CDR3 covers 14 residues. The CDR3 DNA is TGTGCCAGCAGTGAGTATAGGGGTGGAACTGAAGCTTTCTTT. This translates into CASSEYRGGTEAFF.

The rearrangement links TRBV5-1 to TRBJ2-1; D not resolved. The CDR3 is made up of 11 amino acids. Germline CDR1 and CDR2: SGHRS and YFSETQ. V shed 2 bases and J shed 11 bases, with 8 bases lying between them. The CDR3 sequence: CASSFEGQQFF. The CDR3 bases are TGCGCCAGCAGCTTTGAAGGTCAGCAGTTCTTC. Using reference TRBV5-1 and TRBJ2-1 for the parts outside the CDR3, the full variable domain is KAGVTQTPRYLIKTRGQQVTLSCSPISGHRSVSWYQQTPGQGLQFLFEYFSETQRNKGNFPGRFSGRQFSNSRSEMNVSTLELGDSALYLCASSFEGQQFFGPGTRLTVL.

Worth noting for this clone: At one boundary the junction diverges from the germline segment, which might be a read error. V and J are TRBV7-7 and TRBJ2-7; 8 bases map to TRBD1. The CDR3 totals 13 residues. Germline V lookup: CDR1 SSHAT, CDR2 FNYEAQ (reference sequence). CDR3 protein: CASSFEQGGEQYF. The CDR3 DNA is TGTGCTAGCAGCTTCGAACAGGGGGGCGAGCAGTACTTC.

This clone has only one observation. This chain connects TRBV29-1 to TRBJ2-1; D may be TRBD1 (7 bases). Trimming pared 3 bases from V and 3 bases from J, leaving 9 bases between. The V gene's germline CDR1 is SQVTM and CDR2 ANQGSEA. The CDR3 consists of 13 residues. Here the CDR3 DNA reads TGCAGCGTTGACCAGGGGGGCTACAATGAGCAGTTCTTC. Its protein is CSVDQGGYNEQFF.

This chain links TRBV7-8 with TRBJ1-1; D is unresolved. V was clipped by 2 bases and J by 6 bases, with 16 bases between them. The germline V gene encodes CDR1 SGHVS and CDR2 FQNEAQ. The CDR3 is 15 amino acids. The CDR3 nucleotides read TGTGCCAGCAGCTTATCTGCGGCCTCCCTGGCTGAAGCTTTCTTT. As protein: CASSLSAASLAEAFF.

This clone was detected only a few times. The chain joins TRBV6-5 to TRBJ2-7, with no clear D. Per the germline V gene, CDR1 is MNHEY and CDR2 is SVGAGI. The CDR3 sequence is 13 residues long. V shed 6 bases and J shed 2 bases, with 11 bases lying between them. The DNA for the CDR3 is TGTGCCAGCAGCCCTTCAGACACCTACGAGCAGTACTTC. Amino acid sequence: CASSPSDTYEQYF.

The chain carries TRBV11-2 and TRBJ2-7, with 11 bases fitting TRBD2. The CDR3 has 14 residues. The J segment lost 6 bases and the V segment lost 7 bases, leaving 8 bases of the junction unmatched. Germline V gene lookup returns CDR1 SGHAT and CDR2 FQNNGV. The DNA of the CDR3 is TGTGCCAGCACCCCCGGGACTAGCGGTGGCGAGCAGTACTTC. Amino acids: CASTPGTSGGEQYF.

This sequence joins TRBV5-1 and TRBJ2-2, with 11 nucleotides matching TRBD1. Germline values: CDR1 SGHRS, CDR2 YFSETQ. The CDR3 runs to 16 residues. Losses at the gene ends were 0 bases for V and 4 bases for J; bases not matched to a gene: 2. CDR3 amino acids: CASSLAGTGGTGELFF. The CDR3, as DNA: TGCGCCAGCAGCTTGGCCGGGACAGGGGGCACCGGGGAGCTGTTTTTT. Supplemented by reference TRBV5-1 and TRBJ2-2, the full variable domain reads KAGVTQTPRYLIKTRGQQVTLSCSPISGHRSVSWYQQTPGQGLQFLFEYFSETQRNKGNFPGRFSGRQFSNSRSEMNVSTLELGDSALYLCASSLAGTGGTGELFFGEGSRLTVL.

The chain links TRBV28 to TRBJ1-5, with D maybe TRBD1 (5 bases). V shed 3 bases and J shed 7 bases, with 13 bases lying between them. CDR1 is MDHEN and CDR2 is SYDVKM in the germline V gene. The CDR3 is 14 residues long. The CDR3 loop is CASSLSGGGQPQHF. CDR3 in DNA: TGTGCCAGCAGTTTGAGTGGGGGGGGACAGCCCCAGCATTTT.

This clone was seen more than once but under ten times. The V and J genes are TRBV6-6 and TRBJ1-5; D is possibly TRBD1 (6 bases). V was trimmed by 6 bases and J by 1 base, leaving 13 bases between them. CDR1 is MNHNY, CDR2 SVGAGI, per germline (reference sequence). This CDR3 spans 15 amino acids. The DNA for the CDR3 is TGTGCCAGCAGACAACAGGGCTCGAGCAATCAGCCCCAGCATTTT. This codes for CASRQQGSSNQPQHF.